Described below is a single T cell receptor (beta chain) sequence and its context. Germline assignment: CDR1 DFQATT and CDR2 SNEGSKA (reference sequence). J lost 2 bases, V lost 4 bases, and 9 bases had no gene match. The length of the CDR3 is 15 residues. This entry comes from a study of blood T cells in healthy people across ages. A J-beta primer mix and a sample-barcoded 5' primer were used in a second PCR of roughly 6 to 11 cycles. TCRdb ran MiXCR on the 5' RACE reads and lists one entry per CDR3 protein. The sample shows 540,000 or so distinct CDR3 sequences, 45% to 55% of them seen only once. This sequence was found in a man at least 80 years old in good health. The sample taken for sequencing was blood. The chain joins TRBV20-1 to TRBJ2-3, with TRBD1 matching 7 bases. The CDR3 DNA is TGCAGTGCTATTGGTTGGACAGGCTTCACAGATACGCAGTATTTT. It codes for CSAIGWTGFTDTQYF.